This T cell receptor (beta chain) was observed in a study of blood T cell repertoires in COVID-19. Study in general: Acute-phase and convalescent COVID-19 samples originated in the United States, Italy and Spain.

Some clones are missing from TCRdb's copy, which holds only in-frame ones; the method was immunoSEQ multiplex PCR. The data hold about 82,000 clones, with around 86% observed a single time. This clone was detected only once. The CDR3 is 15 residues long. With 5 bases removed from V and 8 bases from J, the gap between germline ends came to 21 bases. Germline V gene data show CDR1 as SNHLY and CDR2 as FYNNEI. This receptor was obtained from a man older than 75 with acute or convalescent COVID-19. The V gene is TRBV2, the J gene TRBJ1-2; D is unresolved. Sequencing input: peripheral blood. This chain's CDR3 is CASSLFPPAAGGYTF. CDR3 nucleotide sequence: TGTGCCAGCAGTTTATTTCCTCCCGCGGCCGGGGGCTACACCTTC. The whole variable domain, filled in from reference TRBV2 and TRBJ1-2, reads EPEVTQTPSHQVTQMGQEVILRCVPISNHLYFYWYRQILGQKVEFLVSFYNNEISEKSEIFDDQFSVERPDGSNFTLKIRSTKLEDSAMYFCASSLFPPAAGGYTFGSGTRLTVV.